The 11 T cell receptor beta chains below were found in one sample sequenced in a study of T cell responses to AZD1222 COVID-19 vaccine. The protocol was immunoSEQ multiplex PCR, while the TCRdb copy is restricted to in-frame clones and leaves out a portion. The sample gives 90,000 to 150,000 clones, roughly 90% of which show up once; more than 3.5% is in the top ten. This specimen consisted of peripheral blood, obtained 28 days after the second dose of the MenACWY control vaccine. The receptors here all came from an adult who received the MenACWY meningococcal vaccine as a control.

The rearrangement links TRBV6-2 or TRBV6-3 to TRBJ2-2; no clear D gene. Germline assignment: CDR1 MNHEY and CDR2 SVGEGT. The ends were cut back, 2 bases at V and 0 bases at J, with 4 bases in the middle. CDR3 length: 14 amino acids. The CDR3: CASSYPSNTGELFF. CDR3 in DNA: TGTGCCAGCAGTTACCCTTCGAACACCGGGGAGCTGTTTTTT.

This clone was picked up one time. This chain joins TRBV10-3 and TRBJ2-5, with TRBD1 matching over 10 bases. V gave up 0 bases and J gave up 3 bases; unmatched junction bases: 1. Germline lookup yields CDR1 ENHRY and CDR2 SYGVKD. The CDR3 spans 15 residues. CDR3 sequence reads: CAISESGTGEETQYF. The CDR3 region has the DNA TGTGCCATCAGTGAGTCGGGGACAGGGGAAGAGACCCAGTACTTC.

This clone was observed once. This rearrangement joins TRBV3-1 (or the pseudogene TRBV3-2) to TRBJ2-2; D is undetermined. The length of the CDR3 is 13 residues. The V end lost 4 bases, the J end lost 3 bases, and 6 bases lay between the germline ends. CDR1 LGHDT and CDR2 YNNKEL come from the germline V gene (reference sequence). The CDR3 loop is CASSLSYTGELFF. DNA of the CDR3: TGTGCCAGCAGCCTCAGCTACACCGGGGAGCTGTTTTTT.

This clone came up a few times. Within the sample, other DNA sequences also encode this same CDR3. The chain couples TRBV6-1 to TRBJ1-6; D perhaps matches TRBD1 (5 bases). Per the germline V gene, CDR1 is MNHNS and CDR2 is SASEGT. CDR3 length: 18 amino acids. Between the trimmed V and J ends, which lost 0 bases and 9 bases, there was a span of 21 bases. CDR3 protein: CASSEAGAGWAAPSPLHF. As DNA, the CDR3 is TGTGCCAGCAGTGAAGCCGGGGCAGGGTGGGCCGCCCCTTCACCCCTCCACTTT.

The rearrangement uses TRBV27 and TRBJ2-7, with 7 bases lining up with TRBD2. CDR1 MNHEY and CDR2 SMNVEV come from the germline V gene (reference sequence). Trimming cost V 4 bases and J 1 base; bases outside gene matches: 4. The CDR3 is 14 residues long. CDR3 region: CASSSLANSYEQYF. DNA of the CDR3: TGTGCCAGCAGTTCACTAGCGAATTCCTACGAGCAGTACTTC.

The CDR3 nucleotides are TGTGCCAGCAGGGTTAGGGGGAGCACAGATACGCAGTATTTT. Its protein product is CASRVRGSTDTQYF. The chain combines TRBV28 with TRBJ2-3; TRBD1 is a possible D gene (6 bases). This CDR3 contains 14 residues. V was clipped by 6 bases and J by 0 bases, with 10 bases between them. From germline, CDR1 is MDHEN and CDR2 SYDVKM.

The CDR3 protein is CASSKLPGQGGTDTQYF. The CDR3 DNA sequence: TGTGCCAGTAGTAAACTTCCCGGGCAGGGGGGCACAGATACGCAGTATTTT. The rearrangement links TRBV19 to TRBJ2-3, with 7 nucleotides matching TRBD1. CDR3 size: 17 residues. The V gene end was trimmed by 4 bases and the J gene end by 1 base; junction bases not matched to a gene: 11. Germline V gives CDR1 LNHDA, CDR2 SQIVND (reference sequence).

This clone occurred once. The rearrangement uses TRBV11-2 and TRBJ2-2; TRBD2 aligns across 8 bases. V trimming: 2 bases; J trimming: 3 bases; junction bases outside the gene matches: 11. Germline V CDR1 and CDR2: SGHAT, FQNNGV. This CDR3 has 18 residues. CDR3 DNA: TGTGCCAGCAGCTTAAGGGTAGTGGCGGGGGGATACACCGGGGAGCTGTTTTTT. It is translated as CASSLRVVAGGYTGELFF. Filled out from reference TRBV11-2 and TRBJ2-2, the complete variable domain reads EAGVAQSPRYKIIEKRQSVAFWCNPISGHATLYWYQQILGQGPKLLIQFQNNGVVDDSQLPKDRFSAERLKGVDSTLKIQPAKLEDSAVYLCASSLRVVAGGYTGELFFGEGSRLTVL.

V usage is TRBV7-2 and J usage is TRBJ2-3, with 10 bases aligning to TRBD1. This CDR3 spans 15 amino acids. V was clipped by 3 bases and J by 10 bases; unmatched bases: 10. Germline V CDR1 and CDR2: SGHTA, FQGNSA. The CDR3 DNA follows: TGTGCCAGCAGCTTGGACAGGGGGAGCGGGGGAGCGCAGTATTTT. This sequence encodes CASSLDRGSGGAQYF.

The CDR3 here is CASSQVGRQPQHF. Here the CDR3 DNA reads TGTGCCAGCAGCCAAGTGGGGCGGCAGCCCCAGCATTTT. V usage is TRBV3-1 (or the pseudogene TRBV3-2) and J usage is TRBJ1-5, with a weak D call TRBD1 (5 bases). The CDR3 length is 13 residues. The V end was cut by 1 base, the J end by 7 bases, with 8 bases between. Germline V lookup: CDR1 LGHDT, CDR2 YNNKEL (reference sequence).

The rearrangement links TRBV6-2 or TRBV6-3 to TRBJ1-2; the D is unclear. The CDR3 spans 14 residues. Germline V gene data show CDR1 as MNHEY and CDR2 as SVGEGT. The germline V and J ends were trimmed by 2 bases and 4 bases, with 11 bases remaining between them. CDR3 coding DNA: TGTGCCAGCAGTTACGGGAGGTCCTCCTATGGCTACACCTTC. It specifies CASSYGRSSYGYTF.